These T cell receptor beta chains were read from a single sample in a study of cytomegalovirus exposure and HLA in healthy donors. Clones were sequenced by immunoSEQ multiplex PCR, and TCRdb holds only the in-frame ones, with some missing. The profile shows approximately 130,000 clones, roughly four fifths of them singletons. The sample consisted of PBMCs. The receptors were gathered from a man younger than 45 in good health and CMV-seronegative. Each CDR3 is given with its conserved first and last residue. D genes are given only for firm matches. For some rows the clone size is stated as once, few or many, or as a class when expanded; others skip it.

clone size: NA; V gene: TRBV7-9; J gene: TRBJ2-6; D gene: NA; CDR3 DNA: TGTGCCAGCAGCTCCAGGGGCGCTGGGGCCAACGTCCTGACTTTC; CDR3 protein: CASSSRGAGANVLTF
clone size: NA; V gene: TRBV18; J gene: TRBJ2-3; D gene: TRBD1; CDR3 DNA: TGTGCCAGCTCACGGGGGACAGGGGTCACAGATACGCAGTATTTT; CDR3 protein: CASSRGTGVTDTQYF
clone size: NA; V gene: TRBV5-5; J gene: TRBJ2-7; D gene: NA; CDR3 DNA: TGTGCCAGCAGCCCTCAAGTGGCGGGCCTGTACGAGCAGTACTTC; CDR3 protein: CASSPQVAGLYEQYF
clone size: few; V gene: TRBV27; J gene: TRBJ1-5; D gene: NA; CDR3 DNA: TGTGCCAGCAGCAGGGGCAATCAGCCCCAGCATTTT; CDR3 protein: CASSRGNQPQHF
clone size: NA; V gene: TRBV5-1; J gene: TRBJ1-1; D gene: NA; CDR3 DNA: TGCGCCAGCAGCTTGGATGAGGGAAGGCCCACTGAAGCTTTCTTT; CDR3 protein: CASSLDEGRPTEAFF
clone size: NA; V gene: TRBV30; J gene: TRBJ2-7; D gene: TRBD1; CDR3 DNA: TGTGCCTGGGATCAGGGGGCCTACGAGCAGTACTTC; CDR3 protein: CAWDQGAYEQYF
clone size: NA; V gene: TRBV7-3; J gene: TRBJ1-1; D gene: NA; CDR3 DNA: TGTGCCAGCAGCTTAAATGGAGGTACTGAAGCTTTCTTT; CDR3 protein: CASSLNGGTEAFF
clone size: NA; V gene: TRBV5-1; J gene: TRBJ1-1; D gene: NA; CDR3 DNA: TGCGCCAGCAGTCAGGAGAACACTGAAGCTTTCTTT; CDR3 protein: CASSQENTEAFF
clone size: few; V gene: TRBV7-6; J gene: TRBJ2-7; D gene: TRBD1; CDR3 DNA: TGTGCCAGCAGCTTAGTTGGACAGGAGTCCGAGCAGTACTTC; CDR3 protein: CASSLVGQESEQYF
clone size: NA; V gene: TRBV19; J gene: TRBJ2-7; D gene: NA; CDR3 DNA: TGTGCCAGTAGTATTAGTAGCGCCTCCTACGAGCAGTACTTC; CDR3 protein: CASSISSASYEQYF
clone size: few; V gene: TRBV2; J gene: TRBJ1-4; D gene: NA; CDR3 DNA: TGTGCCAGCAATGTGGGAGGCGAAAAACTGTTTTTT; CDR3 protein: CASNVGGEKLFF
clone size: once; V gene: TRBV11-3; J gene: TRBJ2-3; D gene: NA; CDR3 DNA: TGTGCCAGCAGCTTCGAGGGGGCAGATACGCAGTATTTT; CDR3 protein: CASSFEGADTQYF
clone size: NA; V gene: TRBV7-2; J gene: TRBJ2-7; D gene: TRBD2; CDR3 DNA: TGTGCCAGCAGCGCATCGGGACTAGCGGGAGACCCCTACGAGCAGTACTTC; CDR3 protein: CASSASGLAGDPYEQYF
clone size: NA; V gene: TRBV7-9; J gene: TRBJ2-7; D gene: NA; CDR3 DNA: TGTGCCAGCAGCTTATGGACTGCCGGCGACGAGCAGTACTTC; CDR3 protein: CASSLWTAGDEQYF
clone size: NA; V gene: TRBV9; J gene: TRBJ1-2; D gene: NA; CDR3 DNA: TGTGCCAGCAGCCTTCTGGGACACGGCGTCTATGGCTACACCTTC; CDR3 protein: CASSLLGHGVYGYTF
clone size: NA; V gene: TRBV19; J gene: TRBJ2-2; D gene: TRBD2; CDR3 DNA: TGTGCCAGTAGTAGGGGACTAGCGGGTACGAACACCGGGGAGCTGTTTTTT; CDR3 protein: CASSRGLAGTNTGELFF
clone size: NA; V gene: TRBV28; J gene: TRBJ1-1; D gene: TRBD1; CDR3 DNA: TGTGCCAGCAGTTTCACAGGGGGCCGAAACACTGAAGCTTTCTTT; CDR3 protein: CASSFTGGRNTEAFF
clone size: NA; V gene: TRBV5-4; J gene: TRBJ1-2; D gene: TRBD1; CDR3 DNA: TGTGCCAGCAGCTTAAATTTCGGGACAGGAGTTAACTATGGCTACACCTTC; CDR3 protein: CASSLNFGTGVNYGYTF
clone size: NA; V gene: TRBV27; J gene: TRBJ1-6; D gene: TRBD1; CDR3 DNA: TGTGCCAGCAGTTTCGGCAGGGGGCCGGACAATCCACCCCTCCACTTT; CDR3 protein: CASSFGRGPDNPPLHF
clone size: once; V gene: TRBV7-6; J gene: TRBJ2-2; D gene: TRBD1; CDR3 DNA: TGTGCCAGCAGCTTTACAGGGGTCGGGGAGCTGTTTTTT; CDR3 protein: CASSFTGVGELFF
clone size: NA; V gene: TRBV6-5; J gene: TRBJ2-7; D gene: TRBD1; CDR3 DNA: TGTGCCAGCAGTCGAGGGACAGGGGGGAGGGAGCAGTACTTC; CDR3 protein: CASSRGTGGREQYF
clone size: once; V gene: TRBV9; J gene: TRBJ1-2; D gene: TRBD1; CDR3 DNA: TGTGCCAGCAGCGTAGCCTCCGGGACAGGGGGAGGTGGCTACACCTTC; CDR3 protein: CASSVASGTGGGGYTF
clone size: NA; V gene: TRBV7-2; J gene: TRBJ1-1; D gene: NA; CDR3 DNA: TGTGCCAGCAGCGGCAGGGTCCCGGGGGACGCTTTCTTT; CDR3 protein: CASSGRVPGDAFF
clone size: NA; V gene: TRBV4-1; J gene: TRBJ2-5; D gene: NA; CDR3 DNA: TGCGCCAGCAGCCGGTACTTTTCAGGGGAGACCCAGTACTTC; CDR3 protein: CASSRYFSGETQYF
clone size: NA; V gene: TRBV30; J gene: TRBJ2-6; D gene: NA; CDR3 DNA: TGTGCCTGGAGCTCACAGGCCTCTGGGGCCAACGTCCTGACTTTC; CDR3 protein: CAWSSQASGANVLTF
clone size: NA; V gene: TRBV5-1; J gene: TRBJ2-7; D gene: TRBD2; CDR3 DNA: TGCGCCAGCAGCTTGGCCTTAGCGGGGAACTACGAGCAGTACTTC; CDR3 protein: CASSLALAGNYEQYF
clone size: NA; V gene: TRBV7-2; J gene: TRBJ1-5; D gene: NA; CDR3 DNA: TGTGCCAGCAGCCTAGACAGCGGGAATCAGCCCCAGCATTTT; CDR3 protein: CASSLDSGNQPQHF
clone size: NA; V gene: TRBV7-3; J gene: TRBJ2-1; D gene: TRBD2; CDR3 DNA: TGTGCCAGCAGCTCCAATGGGGGGGTGAGAGGGAATGAGCAGTTCTTC; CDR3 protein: CASSSNGGVRGNEQFF
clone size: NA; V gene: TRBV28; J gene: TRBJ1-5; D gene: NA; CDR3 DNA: TGTGCCAGCAGATATAGCAATCAGCCCCAGCATTTT; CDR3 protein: CASRYSNQPQHF
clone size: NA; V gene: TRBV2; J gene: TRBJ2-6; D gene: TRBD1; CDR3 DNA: TGTGCCAGCAGCTTAGGACAGGGGTCTGGGGCCAACGTCCTGACTTTC; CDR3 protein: CASSLGQGSGANVLTF
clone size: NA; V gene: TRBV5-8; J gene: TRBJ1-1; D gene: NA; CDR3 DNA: TGTGCCAGCAGCTTGATTCGGGCTCGGAGGGTTGAAGCTTTCTTT; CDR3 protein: CASSLIRARRVEAFF
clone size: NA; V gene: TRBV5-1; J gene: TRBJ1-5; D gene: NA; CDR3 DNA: TGCGCCAGCAGCTTGGACGGTGGCAATCAGCCCCAGCATTTT; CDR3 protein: CASSLDGGNQPQHF
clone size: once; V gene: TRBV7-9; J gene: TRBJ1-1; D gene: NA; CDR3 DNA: TGTGCCAACGACTTACGATCCGCGGGCCCCACTGAAGCTTTCTTT; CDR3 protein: CANDLRSAGPTEAFF
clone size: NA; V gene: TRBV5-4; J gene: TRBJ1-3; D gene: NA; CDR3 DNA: TGTGCCAGCAGCTTGGCGGGCTCTGGAAACACCATATATTTT; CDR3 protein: CASSLAGSGNTIYF
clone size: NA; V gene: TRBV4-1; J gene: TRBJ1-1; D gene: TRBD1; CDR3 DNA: TGCGCCAGCAGCCACCCGACCCAGACAGGGAAGACTGAAGCTTTCTTT; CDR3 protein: CASSHPTQTGKTEAFF
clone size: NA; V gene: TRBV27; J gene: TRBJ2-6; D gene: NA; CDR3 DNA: TGTGCCAGCAGTTTAATAACAAGCTCTGGGGCCAACGTCCTGACTTTC; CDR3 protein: CASSLITSSGANVLTF
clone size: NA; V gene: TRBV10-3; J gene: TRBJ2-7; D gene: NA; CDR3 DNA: TGTGCCATCAGTGAGTCTGGCGGGACCTACGAGCAGTACTTC; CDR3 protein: CAISESGGTYEQYF
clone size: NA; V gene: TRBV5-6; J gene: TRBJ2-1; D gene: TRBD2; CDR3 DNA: TGTGCCAGCGGTTGGGGGGGGTCCTACAATGAGCAGTTCTTC; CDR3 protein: CASGWGGSYNEQFF
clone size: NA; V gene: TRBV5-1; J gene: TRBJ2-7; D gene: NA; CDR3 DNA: TGCGCCAGCAGCTTCGCCCCCTCCGGCGAGCAGTACTTC; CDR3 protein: CASSFAPSGEQYF
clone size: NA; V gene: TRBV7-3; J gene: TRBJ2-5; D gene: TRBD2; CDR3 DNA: TGTGCCGTCTCGGTGGGAGCGGGGAGATACCAAGAGACCCAGTACTTC; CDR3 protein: CAVSVGAGRYQETQYF
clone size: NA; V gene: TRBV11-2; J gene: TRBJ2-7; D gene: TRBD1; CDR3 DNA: TGTGCCAGCAGGGGACAGGGGAACGAGCAGTACTTC; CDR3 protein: CASRGQGNEQYF
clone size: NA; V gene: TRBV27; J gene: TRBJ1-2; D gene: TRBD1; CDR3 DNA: TGTGCCAGCAGCCTCAGGGACAGCCCTAACTATGGCTACACCTTC; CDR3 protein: CASSLRDSPNYGYTF
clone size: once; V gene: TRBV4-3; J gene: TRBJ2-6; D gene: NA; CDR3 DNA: TGCGCCAGCAGCCAAGGAGTCCACGGCTCTGGGGCCAACGTCCTGACTTTC; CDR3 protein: CASSQGVHGSGANVLTF
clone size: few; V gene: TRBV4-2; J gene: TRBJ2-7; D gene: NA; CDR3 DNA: TGTGCCAGCAGCCAAGGAACGGAGACAGCCAACTACGAGCAGTACTTC; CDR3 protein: CASSQGTETANYEQYF
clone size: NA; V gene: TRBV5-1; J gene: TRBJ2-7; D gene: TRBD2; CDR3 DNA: TGCGCCAGCAGCTTGGTTCCAGCGGGAGGGCCCAACGAGCAGTACTTC; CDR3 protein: CASSLVPAGGPNEQYF
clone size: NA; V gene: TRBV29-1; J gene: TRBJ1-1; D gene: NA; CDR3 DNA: TGCAGCGTTGTGATCCAGGATTATACTGAAGCTTTCTTT; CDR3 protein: CSVVIQDYTEAFF
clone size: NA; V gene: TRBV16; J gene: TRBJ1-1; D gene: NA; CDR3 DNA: TGTGCCAGCACGGAGGGATTGAACACTGAAGCTTTCTTT; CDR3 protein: CASTEGLNTEAFF
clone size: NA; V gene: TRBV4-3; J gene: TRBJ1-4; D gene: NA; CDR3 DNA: TGCGCCAGCAGCCAAGATGACGGGAGGAGGACTAATGAAAAACTGTTTTTT; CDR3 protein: CASSQDDGRRTNEKLFF
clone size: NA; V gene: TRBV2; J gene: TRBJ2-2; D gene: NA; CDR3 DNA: TGTGCCAGCAGTGAGGAGACAGTCGCGAACACCGGGGAGCTGTTTTTT; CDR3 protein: CASSEETVANTGELFF
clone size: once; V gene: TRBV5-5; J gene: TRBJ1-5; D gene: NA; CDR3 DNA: TGTGCCAGCAGCTTGGAATCGGTTCTTAGCAATCAGCCCCAGCATTTT; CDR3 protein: CASSLESVLSNQPQHF